These T cell receptor beta chains were read from a single sample in a study of T cell responses to AZD1222 COVID-19 vaccine. Assay: immunoSEQ multiplex PCR; the TCRdb copy retains only in-frame clones and omits some. The profile covers around 190,000 clones, with approximately 86% appearing a single time and roughly 0.5% taken by the ten largest. The sample consisted of peripheral blood, taken on day 0 of AZD1222 vaccination. These receptors all come from an adult in good health. Both conserved end residues are part of each CDR3. The D gene is left open where the match is weak.

>TRBV3-1/TRBV3-2|TRBJ2-5|NA|16
CASSLSSRQGRETQYF
TGTGCCAGCAGCCTTTCGAGTCGGCAGGGCCGGGAGACCCAGTACTTC
>TRBV6-1|TRBJ1-5|NA|16
CASSEVPSASNQPQHF
TGTGCCAGCAGTGAGGTGCCTTCGGCCAGCAATCAGCCCCAGCATTTT
>TRBV6-5|TRBJ1-1|NA|14
CASSYTTKAGGAFF
TGTGCCAGCAGTTACACAACAAAGGCCGGGGGAGCTTTCTTT
>TRBV6-5|TRBJ2-5|TRBD2|14
CASSYRGGAETQYF
TGTGCCAGCAGTTACCGGGGAGGGGCAGAGACCCAGTACTTC
>TRBV6-2/TRBV6-3|TRBJ1-1|NA|18
CASSLSHRYGAQNTEAFF
TGTGCCAGCAGTTTATCGCACCGTTATGGGGCACAGAACACTGAAGCTTTCTTT
>TRBV6-5|TRBJ1-6|NA|16
CASSYGTPVVNSPLHF
TGTGCCAGCAGTTACGGAACGCCGGTTGTGAATTCACCCCTCCACTTT
>TRBV28|TRBJ2-1|NA|14
CASRGGTLYNEQFF
TGTGCCAGCCGCGGAGGTACCCTCTACAATGAGCAGTTCTTC
>TRBV2|TRBJ1-1|TRBD1|14
CASSEGTGGTEAFF
TGTGCCAGCAGTGAAGGAACAGGGGGGACTGAAGCTTTCTTT
>TRBV6-4|TRBJ2-1|TRBD2|16
CASSDSFGRGGDEQFF
TGTGCCAGCAGTGACTCGTTCGGGAGGGGAGGGGATGAGCAGTTCTTC
>TRBV21-1|TRBJ1-2|NA|19
CASSKPYLWEEPGHYGYTF
TGTGCCAGCAGCAAGCCTTACTTATGGGAGGAGCCCGGTCACTATGGCTACACCTTC
>TRBV12-3/TRBV12-4|TRBJ2-7|NA|11
CASSPGYEQYF
TGTGCCAGCAGTCCAGGGTACGAGCAGTACTTC